The T cell receptor (beta chain) described here comes from a study of blood T cell repertoires in COVID-19. At the level of the study: COVID-19 samples from acute and convalescent phases originated in the United States, Italy and Spain. From T cells, B-cell-depleted T cells, or PBMCs came the material, which was cDNA or gDNA.

Methods used by the authors: It was from reference gene primer amplification that nucleated cell counts were estimated. TCRdb's copy holds only in-frame clones and misses some; the assay was immunoSEQ multiplex PCR. V and J calls and clone size are those listed in that table; D and trimming were worked out from the DNA. The sample holds some 50,000 clones, around nine tenths seen once. V lost 4 bases, J lost 9 bases, and 12 bases stayed unmatched. The length of the CDR3 is 15 residues. Germline V lookup: CDR1 SGDLS, CDR2 YYNGEE. This clone was seen only once. This chain joins TRBV9 and TRBJ2-1; 8 bases are a match to TRBD2. This sequence originates from a woman aged 65 to 85 with active COVID-19. Material for sequencing was peripheral blood. Here the CDR3 DNA reads TGTGCCAGCAGCCCCAAGAGCGGGAGCGCAAGTGAGCAGTTCTTC. This gives the protein CASSPKSGSASEQFF.